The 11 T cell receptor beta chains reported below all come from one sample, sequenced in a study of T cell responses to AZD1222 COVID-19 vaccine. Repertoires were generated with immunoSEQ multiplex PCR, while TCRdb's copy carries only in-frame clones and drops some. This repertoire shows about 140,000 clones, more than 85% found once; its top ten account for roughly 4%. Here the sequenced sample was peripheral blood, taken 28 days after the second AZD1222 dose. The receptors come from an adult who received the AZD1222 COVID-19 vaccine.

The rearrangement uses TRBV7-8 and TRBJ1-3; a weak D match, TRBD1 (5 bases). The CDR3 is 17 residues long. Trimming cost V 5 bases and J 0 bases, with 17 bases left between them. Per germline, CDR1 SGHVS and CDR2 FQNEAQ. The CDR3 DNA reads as TGTGCCAGCAGCGGAAAGACAGCTTTCAACTCTGGAAACACCATATATTTT. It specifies CASSGKTAFNSGNTIYF.

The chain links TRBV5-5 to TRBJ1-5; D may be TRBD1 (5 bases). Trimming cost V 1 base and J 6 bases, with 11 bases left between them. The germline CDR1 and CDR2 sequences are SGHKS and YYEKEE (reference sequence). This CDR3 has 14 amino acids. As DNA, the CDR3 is TGTGCCAGCAGCTTGTCAGGGCTGAGTCAGCCCCAGCATTTT. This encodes CASSLSGLSQPQHF.

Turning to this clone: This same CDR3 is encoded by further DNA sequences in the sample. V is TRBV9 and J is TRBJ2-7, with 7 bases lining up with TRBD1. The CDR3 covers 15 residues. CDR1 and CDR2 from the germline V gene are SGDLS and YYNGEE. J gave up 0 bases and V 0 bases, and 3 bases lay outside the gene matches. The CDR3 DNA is TGTGCCAGCAGCGTAGGGGCAGGGGGCTCCTACGAGCAGTACTTC. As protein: CASSVGAGGSYEQYF.

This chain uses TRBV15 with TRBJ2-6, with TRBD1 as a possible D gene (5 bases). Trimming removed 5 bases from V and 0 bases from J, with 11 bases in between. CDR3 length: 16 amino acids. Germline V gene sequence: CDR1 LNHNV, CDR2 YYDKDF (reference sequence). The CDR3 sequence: CATSAHRSSGANVLTF. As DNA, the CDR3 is TGTGCCACCAGCGCCCACAGGAGCTCTGGGGCCAACGTCCTGACTTTC.

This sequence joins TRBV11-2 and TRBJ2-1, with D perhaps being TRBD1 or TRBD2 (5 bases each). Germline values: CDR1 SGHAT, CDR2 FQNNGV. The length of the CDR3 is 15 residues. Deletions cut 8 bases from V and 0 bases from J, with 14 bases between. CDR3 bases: TGTGCCAGCGGGGGTGGCGCCGTCTCCTACAATGAGCAGTTCTTC. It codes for CASGGGAVSYNEQFF. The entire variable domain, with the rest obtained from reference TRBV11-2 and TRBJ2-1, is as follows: EAGVAQSPRYKIIEKRQSVAFWCNPISGHATLYWYQQILGQGPKLLIQFQNNGVVDDSQLPKDRFSAERLKGVDSTLKIQPAKLEDSAVYLCASGGGAVSYNEQFFGPGTRLTVL.

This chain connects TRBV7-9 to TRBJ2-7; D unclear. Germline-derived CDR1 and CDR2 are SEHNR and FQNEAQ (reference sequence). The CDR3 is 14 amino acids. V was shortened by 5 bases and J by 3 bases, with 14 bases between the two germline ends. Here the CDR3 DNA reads TGTGCCAGCAGCCCCGGGCCCTTCCACTACGAGCAGTACTTC. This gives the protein CASSPGPFHYEQYF.

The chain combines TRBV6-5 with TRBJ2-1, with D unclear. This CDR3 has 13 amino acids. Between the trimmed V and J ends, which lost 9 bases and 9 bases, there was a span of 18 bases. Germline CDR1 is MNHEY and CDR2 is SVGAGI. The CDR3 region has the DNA TGTGCCAGTCGACTTCGAATAATTACTGAGCAGTTCTTC. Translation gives CASRLRIITEQFF.

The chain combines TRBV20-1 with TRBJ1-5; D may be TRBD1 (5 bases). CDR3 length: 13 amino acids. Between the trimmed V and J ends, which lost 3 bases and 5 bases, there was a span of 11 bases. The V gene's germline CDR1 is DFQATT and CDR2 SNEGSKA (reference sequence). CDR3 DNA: TGCAGTGCTAGTCGCGGGGCCTATCAGCCCCAGCATTTT. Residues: CSASRGAYQPQHF.

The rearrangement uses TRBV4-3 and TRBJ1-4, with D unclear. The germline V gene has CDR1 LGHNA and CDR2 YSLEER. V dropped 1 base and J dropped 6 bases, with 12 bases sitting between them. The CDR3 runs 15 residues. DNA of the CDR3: TGCGCCAGCAGCCAAGGGTGGGGATCCGATGAAAAACTGTTTTTT. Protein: CASSQGWGSDEKLFF.

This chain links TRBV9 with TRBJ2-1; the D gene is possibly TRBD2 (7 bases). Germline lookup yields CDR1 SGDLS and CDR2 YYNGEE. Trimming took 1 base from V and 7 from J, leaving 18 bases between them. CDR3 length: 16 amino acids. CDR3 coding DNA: TGTGCCAGCAGCGTACAGGCGGGGGCGACGGGGAATGAGCAGTTCTTC. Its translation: CASSVQAGATGNEQFF. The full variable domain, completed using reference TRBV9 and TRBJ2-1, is DSGVTQTPKHLITATGQRVTLRCSPRSGDLSVYWYQQSLDQGLQFLIQYYNGEERAKGNILERFSAQQFPDLHSELNLSSLELGDSALYFCASSVQAGATGNEQFFGPGTRLTVL.

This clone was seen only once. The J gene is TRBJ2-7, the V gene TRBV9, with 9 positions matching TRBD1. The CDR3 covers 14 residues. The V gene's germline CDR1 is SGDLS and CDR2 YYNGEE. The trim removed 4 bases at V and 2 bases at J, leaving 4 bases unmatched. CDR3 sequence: CASSTGTGPYEQYF. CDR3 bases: TGTGCCAGCAGCACAGGGACAGGGCCCTACGAGCAGTACTTC.